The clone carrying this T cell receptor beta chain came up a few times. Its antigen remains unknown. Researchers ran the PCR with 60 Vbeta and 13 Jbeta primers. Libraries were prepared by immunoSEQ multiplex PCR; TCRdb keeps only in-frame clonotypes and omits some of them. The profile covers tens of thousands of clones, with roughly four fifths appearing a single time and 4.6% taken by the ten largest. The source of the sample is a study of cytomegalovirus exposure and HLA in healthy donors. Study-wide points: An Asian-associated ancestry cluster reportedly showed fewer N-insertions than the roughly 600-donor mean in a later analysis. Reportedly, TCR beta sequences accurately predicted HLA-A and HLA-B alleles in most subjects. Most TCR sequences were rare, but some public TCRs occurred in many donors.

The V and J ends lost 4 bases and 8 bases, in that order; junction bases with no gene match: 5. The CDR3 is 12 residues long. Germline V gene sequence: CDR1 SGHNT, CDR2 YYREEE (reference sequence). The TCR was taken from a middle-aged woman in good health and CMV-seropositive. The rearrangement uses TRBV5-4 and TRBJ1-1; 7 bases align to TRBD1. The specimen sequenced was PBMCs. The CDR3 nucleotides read TGTGCCAGCAGCGATCTGGACAGGGAAGCTTTCTTT. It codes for CASSDLDREAFF.